This T cell receptor beta chain was sequenced during a study of T-cell memory formation after mild COVID-19. The study's findings and limits: Pre-infection memory contained some responding clones, which suggested that cross-reactive memory had joined.

The sample holds a few counts of this clonotype. The antigen remains undetermined. Amplification by 5'RACE using constant-segment primers produced TCR alpha and TCR beta cDNA libraries that carried sample barcodes and UMIs. TCRdb recomputed calls from the 5' RACE reads with MiXCR, one row per CDR3 protein. The sample shows under 400,000 distinct CDR3 sequences, 28% of them seen only once. V was shortened by 2 bases and J by 11 bases, with 10 bases between the two germline ends. Germline assignment: CDR1 KGHSH and CDR2 LQKENI. The CDR3 is 13 residues long. The J gene is TRBJ1-6, the V gene TRBV18; no reliable D call. Sequenced input: PBMCs or a T cell subset sorted from them (not recorded which). This receptor was taken from an adult woman who had mild COVID-19 (a few samples of this study predate the infection). Cell type and time point are not known. The CDR3 region has the DNA TGTGCCAGCTCACCATCAGCGGACCCACCCCTCCACTTT. The encoded protein is CASSPSADPPLHF.